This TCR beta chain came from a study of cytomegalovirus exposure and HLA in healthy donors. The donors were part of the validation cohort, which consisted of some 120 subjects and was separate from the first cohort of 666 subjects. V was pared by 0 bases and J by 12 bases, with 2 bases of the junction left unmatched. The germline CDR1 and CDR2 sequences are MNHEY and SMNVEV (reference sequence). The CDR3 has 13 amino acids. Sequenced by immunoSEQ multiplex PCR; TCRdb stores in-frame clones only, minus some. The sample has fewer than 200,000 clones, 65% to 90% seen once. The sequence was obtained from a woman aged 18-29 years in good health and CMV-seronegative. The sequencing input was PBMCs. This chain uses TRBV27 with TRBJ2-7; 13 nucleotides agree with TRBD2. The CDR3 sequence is CASSLSTSGRPYF. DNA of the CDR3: TGTGCCAGCAGTTTATCGACTAGCGGGAGGCCGTACTTC.